Listed below are T cell receptor beta chains from one sample, sequenced in a study of identical twins. TCRdb processed the 5' RACE reads anew with MiXCR; each CDR3 protein has one entry. The sample includes fewer than 650,000 distinct CDR3 sequences, just over 7% of them seen just once. These sequences were also reported in another study, on yellow fever vaccine responses in identical twins.

The sample taken for sequencing was PBMCs. Receptors were obtained from a woman aged 18-29 years in good health. Each CDR3 is given with its conserved first and last residue. Each record gives: CDR3 protein, CDR3 length, V gene.

CDR3: CASSPSVYGYTF; length: 12; V: TRBV7-9
CDR3: CACSLGLAGGSRYEETQYF; length: 19; V: TRBV12-3/TRBV12-4
CDR3: CASRTPGRTGDTQYF; length: 15; V: TRBV11-2
CDR3: CSARDSGLANEKLFF; length: 15; V: TRBV20-1
CDR3: CASNKRAGLSYEQYF; length: 15; V: TRBV27
CDR3: CSVVGMGLAGVYEQYF; length: 16; V: TRBV29-1
CDR3: CASSYSWASGANNEQFF; length: 17; V: TRBV6-5
CDR3: CASSQDRATNYGYTF; length: 15; V: TRBV5-1
CDR3: CASIPTSGNTDTQYF; length: 15; V: TRBV2
CDR3: CSAPGKGHRFEQFF; length: 14; V: TRBV20-1
CDR3: CSVEGLAKSYNEQFF; length: 15; V: TRBV29-1
CDR3: CSARVTSGGVGTQYF; length: 15; V: TRBV20-1
CDR3: CASSFRTSISGANVLTF; length: 17; V: TRBV12-3/TRBV12-4
CDR3: CASSPRRALAGENNEQFF; length: 18; V: TRBV11-2
CDR3: CASSFRDYTDTQYF; length: 14; V: TRBV7-9
CDR3: CASSFTGTVSYEQYF; length: 15; V: TRBV12-3/TRBV12-4
CDR3: CATHPTTTSYNEQFF; length: 15; V: TRBV10-3
CDR3: CASSSRPLAGGAQETQYF; length: 18; V: TRBV5-5
CDR3: CAISGQESNTEAFF; length: 14; V: TRBV10-3
CDR3: CASCLQRGGLLSTDTQYF; length: 18; V: TRBV12-3/TRBV12-4
CDR3: CASSEDRGPSNTF; length: 13; V: TRBV5-6
CDR3: CASSYSGSPYEQYF; length: 14; V: TRBV12-3/TRBV12-4
CDR3: CASSQDLSLTSGSGYEQYF; length: 19; V: TRBV4-1
CDR3: CASSPRPENTGELFF; length: 15; V: TRBV5-6
CDR3: CASSLGLPGQETETQYF; length: 17; V: TRBV12-3/TRBV12-4
CDR3: CSASVRADTQYF; length: 12; V: TRBV20-1
CDR3: CASKTSGFVELFF; length: 13; V: TRBV7-9
CDR3: CASSRTGTSGPPGNEQFF; length: 18; V: TRBV5-1
CDR3: CASTPDGVTGELFF; length: 14; V: TRBV28
CDR3: CSVERENVASGGQETQYF; length: 18; V: TRBV29-1
CDR3: CSVLARETQYF; length: 11; V: TRBV20-1
CDR3: CASSRTPSSSQYF; length: 13; V: TRBV9
CDR3: CASSKGLGGREDISYEQYF; length: 19; V: TRBV21-1
CDR3: CSAGPGLAKETQYF; length: 14; V: TRBV20-1
CDR3: CSARFGRAPSQETQYF; length: 16; V: TRBV20-1
CDR3: CSVDGGAETQYF; length: 12; V: TRBV29-1
CDR3: CAISRQGSNQPQHF; length: 14; V: TRBV10-3
CDR3: CASSLGWDRGRKIMNTEAFF; length: 20; V: TRBV7-9
CDR3: CASSPTRPLEQFF; length: 13; V: TRBV4-1
CDR3: CASSPLLLQGRYEQYF; length: 16; V: TRBV27
CDR3: CASTIRGIMETQYF; length: 14; V: TRBV12-3/TRBV12-4
CDR3: CASSYRQGFVGSPLHF; length: 16; V: TRBV28
CDR3: CASSSAQTANTETFF; length: 15; V: TRBV7-9
CDR3: CASSGQGGKRTSGRGVPYNEQFF; length: 23; V: TRBV7-2
CDR3: CASSRAVGYEQYF; length: 13; V: TRBV12-3/TRBV12-4
CDR3: CASSQTHGNTEAFF; length: 14; V: TRBV3-1
CDR3: CASSQEASTDTQYF; length: 14; V: TRBV14
CDR3: CAVGGQGFSGANVLTF; length: 16; V: TRBV7-8
CDR3: CATSRATGPYNEQFF; length: 15; V: TRBV15
CDR3: CASSRGGEREPQHF; length: 14; V: TRBV3-1
CDR3: CASSLGMSSTDTQYF; length: 15; V: TRBV7-8